This entry features one T cell receptor beta chain sequence. Profiling relied on immunoSEQ multiplex PCR, and the TCRdb table lists in-frame clones only, not all of them. This table holds more than 150,000 clones, approximately 81% found once. Participants were aged about 18 to 100 years from about two dozen US areas. Which cohort a participant joined came from the clinical history participants gave. V trimming: 7 bases; J trimming: 2 bases; junction bases outside the gene matches: 4. CDR3 size: 15 residues. Germline-derived CDR1 and CDR2 are LNHDA and SQIVND (reference sequence). The data belong to a study of blood T cell repertoires in COVID-19. About the study: Italy, Spain and the United States were the sources of the convalescent and acute COVID-19 samples.

Sequencing input: PBMCs or T cells enriched from blood (not recorded which). The chain employs TRBV19 and TRBJ2-2; 10 bases map to TRBD2. The receptor's source is a woman in her forties or fifties who had recovered from COVID-19. The CDR3 nucleotides read TGTGCCAGTAATAAGCGGGAGGGTAACACCGGGGAGCTGTTTTTT. It translates to CASNKREGNTGELFF.